The source of this T cell receptor (beta chain) is a study of PD-1 blockade in mismatch repair-deficient tumors. For the study at large: All were previously treated, progressing patients with 11 to 13 mismatch repair-deficient cancer types.

Study-wide findings and caveats: Tumor-resident clones, often undetectable pretreatment in blood, expanded then contracted after pembrolizumab.

The length of the CDR3 is 15 residues. Trimming shortened V by 0 bases and J by 6 bases, and 13 bases separated the two germline ends. Germline-derived CDR1 and CDR2 are SGDLS and YYNGEE. A few pembrolizumab responders had their TCRs sequenced. Comments on this clone: Its antigen is undetermined.

Some clones are missing from TCRdb's copy, which holds only in-frame ones; the method was immunoSEQ multiplex PCR. The table shows approximately 60,000 clones, with 70% to 90% occurring only once. The chain recombines TRBV9 with TRBJ2-1; perhaps TRBD1 as D (6 bases). The sequence was obtained from an adult with mismatch repair-deficient cancer. Material: peripheral blood, obtained 52 weeks after starting pembrolizumab. In nucleotides, the CDR3 is TGTGCCAGCAGCGTAGGCACAGGGACGCTCAATGAGCAGTTCTTC. It yields the protein CASSVGTGTLNEQFF.